The rows below give T cell receptor beta chains drawn from one sample of a study of radiotherapy plus CTLA-4 blockade in lung cancer. Method: immunoSEQ multiplex PCR; TCRdb's copy keeps in-frame clones and lacks some. The sample contains more than 95,000 clones, approximately 75% of which appear only once. The sequences come from peripheral blood, collected from a patient treated with radiotherapy plus ipilimumab. Receptors were obtained from a human donor with non-small cell lung cancer who had a partial response to radiotherapy plus ipilimumab. Some clones in this sample may be carry-over from other donors' samples. Both conserved end residues are part of each CDR3. The D gene is left open where the match is weak. The size field is filled for only some rows; it gives once, few, many or a size class.

d_call cdr3_length j_call v_call clone_size cdr3_nt cdr3_aa
TRBD2 14 TRBJ2-7 TRBV6-1 once TGTGCCAGCAGTGGAGGTGGCGGGAGGCCTCAGAAGTACTTC CASSGGGGRPQKYF
. 13 TRBJ2-5 TRBV5-1 . TGCGCCAGCAGCTTTGGGCCACAAGAGACCCAGTACTTC CASSFGPQETQYF
. 17 TRBJ2-3 TRBV5-4 . TGTGCCAGCAGCTTGGACTTCAGCAGGGGTGGAAAAGATACGCAGTATTTT CASSLDFSRGGKDTQYF
. 14 TRBJ1-2 TRBV4-1 once TGCGCCAGCAGCCAAGCCGGACAGTTCTGGGGCTACACCTTC CASSQAGQFWGYTF
TRBD1 13 TRBJ2-7 TRBV4-2 . TGTGCCAGCAGCCGAAGTTACGGACAGGCGCAGTACTTC CASSRSYGQAQYF
TRBD2 15 TRBJ2-7 TRBV14 . TGTGCCAGCAGCCAAGAACTAGCGGGGATCTTCGAGCAGTACTTC CASSQELAGIFEQYF
TRBD2 20 TRBJ2-1 TRBV6-1 . TGTGCCAGCAGTGAAAGTTTGGGACTAGCGGGAGCGGGCTCCTACAATGAGCAGTTCTTC CASSESLGLAGAGSYNEQFF
TRBD2 16 TRBJ2-5 TRBV4-2 once TGTGCCAGCAGCCAAGAGCTAGCGGGGGGGTTGGAGACCCAGTACTTC CASSQELAGGLETQYF
TRBD2 15 TRBJ2-3 TRBV29-1 few TGCAGCGTTGCTATAGCGGGGGGGAACACAGATACGCAGTATTTT CSVAIAGGNTDTQYF
TRBD2 15 TRBJ2-7 TRBV7-9 . TGTGCCAGCAGCAATAGCGGGGGGTCCACCTACGAGCAGTACTTC CASSNSGGSTYEQYF
. 14 TRBJ2-1 TRBV9 . TGTGCCAGCAGCGTAGTATCAGGGAAGAGTGAGCAGTTCTTC CASSVVSGKSEQFF
. 13 TRBJ1-1 TRBV19 . TGTGCCAGTAGTGTTACAGCGAACACTGAAGCTTTCTTT CASSVTANTEAFF
. 15 TRBJ2-5 TRBV29-1 . TGCAGCGTCTTAGGGAGGACACTCAGGATGAAGACCCAGTACTTC CSVLGRTLRMKTQYF
TRBD1 14 TRBJ2-2 TRBV30 . TGTGCCTGGGGGACAGGGGTCCACACCGGGGAGCTGTTTTTT CAWGTGVHTGELFF
TRBD1 12 TRBJ1-1 TRBV18 . TGTGCCAGCTCACCAGGACAGGGAAAAGCTTTCTTT CASSPGQGKAFF
TRBD1 17 TRBJ1-1 TRBV30 . TGTGCCTGGAGCGGACGCGGGACAGGCCTTATGAACACTGAAGCTTTCTTT CAWSGRGTGLMNTEAFF
. 13 TRBJ1-2 TRBV19 few TGTGCCAGTACGTCTGGGGCTGTTAGGGGCTACACCTTC CASTSGAVRGYTF
. 15 TRBJ1-1 TRBV5-1 . TGCGCCAGCAGCCGGAAACAGGGAGGGGGCACTGAAGCTTTCTTT CASSRKQGGGTEAFF
TRBD1 14 TRBJ2-5 TRBV19 . TGTGCCAGTAAAAAAGGGGGCCCCCAAGAGACCCAGTACTTC CASKKGGPQETQYF
TRBD1 15 TRBJ2-3 TRBV5-6 . TGTGCCAGCAGCGCGGGGACAGGGGGTTTGGTTACGCAGTATTTT CASSAGTGGLVTQYF
TRBD2 14 TRBJ2-1 TRBV25-1 . TGTGCCAGCAGTAAGATCTGGGGGGGAGATGAGCAGTTCTTC CASSKIWGGDEQFF
. 16 TRBJ1-6 TRBV19 once TGTGCCAGTCGTTCCCAGGCGAGAGAATTTGATTCACCCCTCCACTTT CASRSQAREFDSPLHF
TRBD2 15 TRBJ2-7 TRBV25-1 . TGTGCCAGCAGAGGACAGACTAGCGGGACCTACGAGCAGTACTTC CASRGQTSGTYEQYF
TRBD2 14 TRBJ2-7 TRBV7-2 once TGTGCCAGCAGCTCTGAGCGGGGCCGCGGCGAGCAGTACTTC CASSSERGRGEQYF
TRBD1 16 TRBJ2-3 TRBV5-4 . TGTGCCAGCAGCATGGGACAGGAGACTAGCACAGATACGCAGTATTTT CASSMGQETSTDTQYF
TRBD2 16 TRBJ2-4 TRBV23-1 . TGCGCCAGCAGTCGGGGGGGACTCCTAGCCAAAAACATTCAGTACTTC CASSRGGLLAKNIQYF
. 13 TRBJ1-4 TRBV6-1 few TGTGCCAGCAGAGGGGTCGGCTATGAAAAACTGTTTTTT CASRGVGYEKLFF
. 13 TRBJ2-1 TRBV11-3 . TGTGCCAGCAGCTTAGAGACAGAGAATGAGCAGTTCTTC CASSLETENEQFF
TRBD1 14 TRBJ2-1 TRBV7-7 . TGTGCCAGCAGCGCGAATACAGGGGCGAATGAGCAGTTCTTC CASSANTGANEQFF
. 14 TRBJ1-2 TRBV7-8 . TGTGCCAGCAGCGCGTGGGACTCTAACTATGGCTACACCTTC CASSAWDSNYGYTF
TRBD1 15 TRBJ1-4 TRBV6-1 . TGTGCCAGCCACTACCCGGGACAGATTAATGAAAAACTGTTTTTT CASHYPGQINEKLFF